This T cell receptor beta chain was sequenced in a study of blood T cell repertoires in COVID-19. Whole-study context: Acute and convalescent COVID-19 specimens originated in the United States, Italy and Spain.

Germline values: CDR1 MDHEN, CDR2 SYDVKM. The V gene lost 6 bases and the J gene lost 4 bases, with 4 bases spanning the gap. The CDR3 is 11 residues long. Regarding this clone: The same CDR3 can be traced to other DNA sequences in this sample.

In the study's own analysis: Reference gene primers were amplified, and this amplification served to estimate nucleated cell counts. TCRdb's copy holds only in-frame clones and misses some; the assay was immunoSEQ multiplex PCR. V, J and clone size were drawn from that table, and D and trimming were deduced from the DNA. The repertoire has approximately 150,000 clones, 80% to 90% of them found once; the top ten carry less than 5%. This sequence joins TRBV28 and TRBJ2-1; D is unclear. This receptor was identified in an older woman who had recovered from COVID-19. Sequenced: peripheral blood. This CDR3 is CASSSYNEQFF. The CDR3 DNA follows: TGTGCCAGCAGCTCGTACAATGAGCAGTTCTTC.